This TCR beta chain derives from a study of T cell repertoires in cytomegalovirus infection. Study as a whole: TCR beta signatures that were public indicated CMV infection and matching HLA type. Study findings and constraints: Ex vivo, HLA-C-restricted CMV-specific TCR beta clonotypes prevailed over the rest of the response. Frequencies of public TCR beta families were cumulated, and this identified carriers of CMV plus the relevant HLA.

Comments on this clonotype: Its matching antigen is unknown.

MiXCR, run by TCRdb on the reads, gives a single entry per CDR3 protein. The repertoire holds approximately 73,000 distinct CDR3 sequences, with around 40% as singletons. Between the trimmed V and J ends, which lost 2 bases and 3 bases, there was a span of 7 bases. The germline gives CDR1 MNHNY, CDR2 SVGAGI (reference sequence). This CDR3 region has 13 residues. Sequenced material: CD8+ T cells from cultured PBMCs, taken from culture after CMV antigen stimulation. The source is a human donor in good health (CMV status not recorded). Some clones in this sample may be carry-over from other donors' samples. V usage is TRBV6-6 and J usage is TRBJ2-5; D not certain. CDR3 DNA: TGTGCCAGCAGTTACGCCGTAGAAGAGACCCAGTACTTC. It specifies CASSYAVEETQYF.